This note documents a single T cell receptor (beta chain) sequence. As yet, its antigen is unknown. The data belong to a study of cytomegalovirus exposure and HLA in healthy donors. It was with 60 Vbeta and 13 Jbeta primers that the PCR ran. The data were produced by immunoSEQ multiplex PCR, yet TCRdb's version contains in-frame clones alone and is incomplete. This table has about 110,000 clones, under 90% appearing once. The CDR3 has 15 amino acids. Between the trimmed V and J ends, which lost 7 bases and 0 bases, there was a span of 15 bases. The V gene's germline CDR1 is SNHLY and CDR2 FYNNEI. Study conclusions and caveats: Altogether, 164 TCR beta chains were recorded as cytomegalovirus-associated. Most TCRs appeared rarely, but some public TCRs recurred in many donors.

The chain uses TRBV2 and TRBJ1-1, with D tentatively TRBD1 (6 bases). The clonotype was recovered from a woman between 18 and 29 years old in good health and CMV-seronegative. Source material: PBMCs. CDR3 nucleotides: TGTGCCAGCATAAGGGGGAGGGGTATGAACACTGAAGCTTTCTTT. Protein sequence: CASIRGRGMNTEAFF.